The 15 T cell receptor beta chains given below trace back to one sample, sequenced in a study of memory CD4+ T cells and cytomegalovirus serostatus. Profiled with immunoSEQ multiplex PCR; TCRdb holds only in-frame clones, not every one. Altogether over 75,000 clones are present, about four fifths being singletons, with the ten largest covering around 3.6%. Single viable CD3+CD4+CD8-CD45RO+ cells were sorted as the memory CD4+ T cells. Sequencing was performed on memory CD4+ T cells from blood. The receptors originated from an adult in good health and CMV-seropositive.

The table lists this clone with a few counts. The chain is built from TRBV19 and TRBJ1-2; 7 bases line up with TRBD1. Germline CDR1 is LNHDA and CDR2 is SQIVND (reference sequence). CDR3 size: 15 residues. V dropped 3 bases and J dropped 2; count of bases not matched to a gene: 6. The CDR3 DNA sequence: TGTGCCAGTAGTATCCCTGCGGGACAGAACTATGGCTACACCTTC. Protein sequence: CASSIPAGQNYGYTF. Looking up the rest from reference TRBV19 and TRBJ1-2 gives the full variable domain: DGGITQSPKYLFRKEGQNVTLSCEQNLNHDAMYWYRQDPGQGLRLIYYSQIVNDFQKGDIAEGYSVSREKKESFPLTVTSAQKNPTAFYLCASSIPAGQNYGYTFGSGTRLTVV.

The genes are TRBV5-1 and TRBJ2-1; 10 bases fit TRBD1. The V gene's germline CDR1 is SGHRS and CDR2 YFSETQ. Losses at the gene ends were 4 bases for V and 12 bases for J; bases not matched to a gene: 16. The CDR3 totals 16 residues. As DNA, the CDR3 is TGCGCCAGCAGCGCGGGACAGGGGCTCTCGGCGGGGGGGCAGTTCTTC. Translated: CASSAGQGLSAGGQFF. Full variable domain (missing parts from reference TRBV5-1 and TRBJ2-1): KAGVTQTPRYLIKTRGQQVTLSCSPISGHRSVSWYQQTPGQGLQFLFEYFSETQRNKGNFPGRFSGRQFSNSRSEMNVSTLELGDSALYLCASSAGQGLSAGGQFFGPGTRLTVL.

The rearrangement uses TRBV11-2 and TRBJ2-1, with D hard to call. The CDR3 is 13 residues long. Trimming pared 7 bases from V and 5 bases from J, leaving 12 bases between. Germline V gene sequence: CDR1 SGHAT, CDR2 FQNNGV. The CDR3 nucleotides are TGTGCCAGCACCGATCAATACGACAATGAGCAGTTCTTC. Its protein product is CASTDQYDNEQFF.

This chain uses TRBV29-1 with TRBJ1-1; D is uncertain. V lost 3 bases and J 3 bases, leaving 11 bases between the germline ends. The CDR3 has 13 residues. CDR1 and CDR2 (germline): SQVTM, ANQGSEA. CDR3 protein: CSVEGDADTEAFF. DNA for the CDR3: TGCAGCGTTGAGGGTGACGCCGACACTGAAGCTTTCTTT.

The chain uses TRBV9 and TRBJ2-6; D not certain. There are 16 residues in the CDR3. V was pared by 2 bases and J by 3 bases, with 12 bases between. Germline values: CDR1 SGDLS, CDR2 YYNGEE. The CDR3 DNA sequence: TGTGCCAGCAGCGTCATGAAATCTGGTGGGGCCAACGTCCTGACTTTC. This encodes CASSVMKSGGANVLTF.

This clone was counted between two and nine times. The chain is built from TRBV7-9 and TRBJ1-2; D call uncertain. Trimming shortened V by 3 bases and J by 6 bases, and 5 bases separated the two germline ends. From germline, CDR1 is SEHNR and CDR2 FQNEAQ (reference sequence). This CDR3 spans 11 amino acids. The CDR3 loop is CASSFSDGYTF. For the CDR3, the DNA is TGTGCCAGCAGCTTTTCCGATGGCTACACCTTC.

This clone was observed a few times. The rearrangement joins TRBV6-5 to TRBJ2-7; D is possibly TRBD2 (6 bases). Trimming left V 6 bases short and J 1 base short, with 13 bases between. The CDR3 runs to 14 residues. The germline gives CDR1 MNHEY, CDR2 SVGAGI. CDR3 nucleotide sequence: TGTGCCAGCAGAAAGGGACTGCAGTCCTACGAGCAGTACTTC. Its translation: CASRKGLQSYEQYF.

CDR3 in DNA: TGTGCCAGCAGCTTAAAAGGGGTCAGGGAAAAACTGTTTTTT. Encoded protein: CASSLKGVREKLFF. The chain couples TRBV7-8 to TRBJ1-4; tentatively, D is TRBD1 (5 bases). Deletions cut 2 bases from V and 8 bases from J, with 12 bases between. The CDR3 contains 14 residues. The germline V gene encodes CDR1 SGHVS and CDR2 FQNEAQ.

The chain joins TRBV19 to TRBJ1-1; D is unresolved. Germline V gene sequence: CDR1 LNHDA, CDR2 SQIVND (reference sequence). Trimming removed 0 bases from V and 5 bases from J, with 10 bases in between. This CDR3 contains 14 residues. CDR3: CASSIEGSRTEAFF. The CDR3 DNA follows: TGTGCCAGTAGTATAGAAGGGTCAAGAACTGAAGCTTTCTTT.

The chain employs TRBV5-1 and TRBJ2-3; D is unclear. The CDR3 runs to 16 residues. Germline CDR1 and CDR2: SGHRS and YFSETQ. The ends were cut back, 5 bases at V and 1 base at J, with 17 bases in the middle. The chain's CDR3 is CASRPGIVGGTDTQYF. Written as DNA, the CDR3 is TGCGCCAGCAGACCCGGCATAGTTGGGGGCACAGATACGCAGTATTTT.

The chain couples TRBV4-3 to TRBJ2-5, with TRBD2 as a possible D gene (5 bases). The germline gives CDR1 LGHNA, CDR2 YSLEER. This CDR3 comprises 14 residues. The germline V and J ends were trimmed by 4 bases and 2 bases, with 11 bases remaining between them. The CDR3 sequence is CASSPKPGQETQYF. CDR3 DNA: TGCGCCAGCAGCCCCAAACCGGGGCAAGAGACCCAGTACTTC.

The CDR3 nucleotides read TGTGCCAGCTCACCTGAGACAGGGACTATGAACACTGAAGCTTTCTTT. Protein sequence: CASSPETGTMNTEAFF. J is TRBJ1-1 and V is TRBV18; the match to TRBD1 covers 7 bases. Germline V CDR1 and CDR2: KGHSH, LQKENI. Trimming cost V 3 bases and J 0 bases; bases outside gene matches: 7. CDR3 size: 16 residues.

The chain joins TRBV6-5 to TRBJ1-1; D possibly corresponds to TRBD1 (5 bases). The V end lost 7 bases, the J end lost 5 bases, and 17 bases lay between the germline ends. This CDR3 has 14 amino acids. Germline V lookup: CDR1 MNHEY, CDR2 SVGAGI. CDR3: CASNKLQGRTEAFF. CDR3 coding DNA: TGTGCCAGCAATAAGTTGCAGGGTCGGACTGAAGCTTTCTTT.

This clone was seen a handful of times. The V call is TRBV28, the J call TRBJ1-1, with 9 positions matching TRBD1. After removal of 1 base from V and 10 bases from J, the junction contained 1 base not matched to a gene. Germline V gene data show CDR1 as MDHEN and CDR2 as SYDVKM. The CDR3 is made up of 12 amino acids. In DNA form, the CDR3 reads TGTGCCAGCAGTTTATCGGACAGGGGAGCTTTCTTT. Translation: CASSLSDRGAFF.

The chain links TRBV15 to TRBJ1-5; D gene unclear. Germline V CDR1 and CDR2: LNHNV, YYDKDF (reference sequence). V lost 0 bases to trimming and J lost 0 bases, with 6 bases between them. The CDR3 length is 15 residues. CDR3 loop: CATSRDKNSNQPQHF. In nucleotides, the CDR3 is TGTGCCACCAGCAGAGACAAAAATAGCAATCAGCCCCAGCATTTT.